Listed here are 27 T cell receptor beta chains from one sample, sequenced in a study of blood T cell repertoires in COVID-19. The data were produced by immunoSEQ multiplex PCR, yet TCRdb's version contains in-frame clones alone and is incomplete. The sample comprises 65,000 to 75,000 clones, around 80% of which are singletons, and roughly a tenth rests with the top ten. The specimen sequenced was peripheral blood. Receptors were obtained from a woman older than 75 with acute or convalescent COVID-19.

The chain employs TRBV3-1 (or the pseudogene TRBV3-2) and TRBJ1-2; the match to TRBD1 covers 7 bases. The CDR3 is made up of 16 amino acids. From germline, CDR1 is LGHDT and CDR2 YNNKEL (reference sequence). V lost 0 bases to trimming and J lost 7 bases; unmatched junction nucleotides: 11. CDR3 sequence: CASSQEEGAPWGGYTF. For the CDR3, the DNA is TGTGCCAGCAGCCAAGAAGAGGGGGCCCCTTGGGGTGGCTACACCTTC.

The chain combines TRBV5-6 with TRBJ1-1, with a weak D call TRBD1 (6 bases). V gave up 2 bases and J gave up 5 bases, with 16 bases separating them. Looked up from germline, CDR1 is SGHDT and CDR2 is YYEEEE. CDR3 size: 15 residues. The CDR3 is CASSFDTGKRTEAFF. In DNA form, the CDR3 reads TGTGCCAGCAGCTTCGATACAGGGAAAAGGACTGAAGCTTTCTTT.

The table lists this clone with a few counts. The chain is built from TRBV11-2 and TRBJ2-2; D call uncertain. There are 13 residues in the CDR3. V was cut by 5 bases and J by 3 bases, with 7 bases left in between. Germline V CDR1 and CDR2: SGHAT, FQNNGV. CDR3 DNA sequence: TGTGCCAGCAGCCTTCTTCACACCGGGGAGCTGTTTTTT. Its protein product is CASSLLHTGELFF.

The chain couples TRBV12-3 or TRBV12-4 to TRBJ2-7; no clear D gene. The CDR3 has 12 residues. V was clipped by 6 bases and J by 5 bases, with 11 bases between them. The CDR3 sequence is CASSPHLDEQYF. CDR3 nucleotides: TGTGCCAGCAGCCCCCACTTAGACGAGCAGTACTTC.

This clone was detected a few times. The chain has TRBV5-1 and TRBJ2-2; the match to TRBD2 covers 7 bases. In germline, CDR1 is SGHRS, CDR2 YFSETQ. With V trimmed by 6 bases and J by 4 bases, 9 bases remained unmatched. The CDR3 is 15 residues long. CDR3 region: CASKAWEGSTGELFF. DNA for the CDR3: TGCGCCAGCAAGGCATGGGAGGGAAGCACCGGGGAGCTGTTTTTT.

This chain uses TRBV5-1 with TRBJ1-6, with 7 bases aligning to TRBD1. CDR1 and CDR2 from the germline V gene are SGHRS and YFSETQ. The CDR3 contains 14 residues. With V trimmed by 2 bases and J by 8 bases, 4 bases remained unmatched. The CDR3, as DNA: TGCGCCAGCAGCTTTGGGGACAGTGATTCACCCCTCCACTTT. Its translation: CASSFGDSDSPLHF.

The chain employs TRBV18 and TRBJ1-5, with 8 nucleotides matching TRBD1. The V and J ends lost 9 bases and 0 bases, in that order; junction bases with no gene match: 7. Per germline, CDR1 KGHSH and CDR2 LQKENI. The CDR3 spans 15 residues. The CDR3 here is CASTGGRHSNQPQHF. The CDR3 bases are TGTGCCAGTACAGGGGGGAGACATAGCAATCAGCCCCAGCATTTT.

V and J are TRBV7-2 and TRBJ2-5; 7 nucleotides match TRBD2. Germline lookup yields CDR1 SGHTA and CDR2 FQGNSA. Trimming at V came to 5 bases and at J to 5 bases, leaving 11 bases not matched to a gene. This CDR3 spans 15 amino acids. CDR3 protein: CASSHQRGIRETQYF. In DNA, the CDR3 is TGTGCCAGCAGCCACCAGCGGGGTATTCGGGAGACCCAGTACTTC.

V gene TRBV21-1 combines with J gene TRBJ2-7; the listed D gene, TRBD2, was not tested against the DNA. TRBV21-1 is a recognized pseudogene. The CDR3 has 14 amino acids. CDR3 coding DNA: TGTGCCAGCAGCCTTCGAGCGCCGGGGGGCGAGCAGTACTTC. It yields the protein CASSLRAPGGEQYF.

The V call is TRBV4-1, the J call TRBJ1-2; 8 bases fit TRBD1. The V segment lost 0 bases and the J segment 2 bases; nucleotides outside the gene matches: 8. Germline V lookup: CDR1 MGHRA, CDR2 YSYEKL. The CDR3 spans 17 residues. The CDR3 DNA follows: TGCGCCAGCAGCCAAGAGGTCCCCAGGGGGCGGAACTATGGCTACACCTTC. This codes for CASSQEVPRGRNYGYTF.

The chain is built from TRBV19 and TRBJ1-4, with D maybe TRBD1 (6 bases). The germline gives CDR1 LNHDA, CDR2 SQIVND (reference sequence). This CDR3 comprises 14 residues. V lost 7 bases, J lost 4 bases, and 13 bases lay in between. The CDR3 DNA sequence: TGTGCCAGTACCATACAGGGCCTTAATGAAAAACTGTTTTTT. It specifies CASTIQGLNEKLFF.

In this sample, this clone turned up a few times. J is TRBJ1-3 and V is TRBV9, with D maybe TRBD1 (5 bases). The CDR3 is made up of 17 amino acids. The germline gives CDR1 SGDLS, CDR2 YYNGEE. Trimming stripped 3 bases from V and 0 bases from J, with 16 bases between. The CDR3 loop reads CASSEGQQISSGNTIYF. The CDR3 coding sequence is TGTGCCAGCAGCGAGGGGCAACAGATCAGCTCTGGAAACACCATATATTTT.

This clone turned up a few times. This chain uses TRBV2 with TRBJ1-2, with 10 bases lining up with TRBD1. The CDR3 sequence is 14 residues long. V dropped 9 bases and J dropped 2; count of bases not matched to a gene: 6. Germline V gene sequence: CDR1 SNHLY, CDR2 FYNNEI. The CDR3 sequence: CARVTGGANYGYTF. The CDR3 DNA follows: TGTGCCAGAGTGACAGGGGGCGCGAACTATGGCTACACCTTC.

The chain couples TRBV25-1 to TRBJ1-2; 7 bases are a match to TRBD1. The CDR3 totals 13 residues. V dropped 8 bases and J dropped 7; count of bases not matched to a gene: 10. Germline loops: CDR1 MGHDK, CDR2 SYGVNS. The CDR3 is CASRTEGALGYTF. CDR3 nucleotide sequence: TGTGCCAGCCGAACGGAGGGGGCCCTTGGCTACACCTTC.

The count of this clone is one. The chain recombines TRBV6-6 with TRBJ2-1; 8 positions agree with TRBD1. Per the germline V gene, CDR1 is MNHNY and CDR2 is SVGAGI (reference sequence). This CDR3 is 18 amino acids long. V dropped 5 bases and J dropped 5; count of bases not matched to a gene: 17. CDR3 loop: CASSPQPPDRGGHNEQFF. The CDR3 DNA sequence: TGTGCCAGCAGTCCCCAACCCCCTGACAGGGGAGGCCACAATGAGCAGTTCTTC.

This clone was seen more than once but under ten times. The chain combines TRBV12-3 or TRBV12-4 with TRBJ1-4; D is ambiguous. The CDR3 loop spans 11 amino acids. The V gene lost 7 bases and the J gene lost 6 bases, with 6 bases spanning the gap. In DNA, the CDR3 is TGTGCCAGCACCCTAGATGAAAAACTGTTTTTT. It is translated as CASTLDEKLFF.

In DNA, the CDR3 is TGTGCCAGCAGCCCATTCAGCTATGGCTACACCTTC. Translation gives CASSPFSYGYTF. The rearrangement links TRBV7-6 to TRBJ1-2; no clear D. The CDR3 is 12 residues long. From germline, CDR1 is SGHVS and CDR2 FNYEAQ. The V end was cut by 5 bases, the J end by 4 bases, with 8 bases between. Together with reference TRBV7-6 and TRBJ1-2, the CDR3 gives the full variable domain: GAGVSQSPRYKVTKRGQDVALRCDPISGHVSLYWYRQALGQGPEFLTYFNYEAQQDKSGLPNDRFSAERPEGSISTLTIQRTEQRDSAMYRCASSPFSYGYTFGSGTRLTVV.

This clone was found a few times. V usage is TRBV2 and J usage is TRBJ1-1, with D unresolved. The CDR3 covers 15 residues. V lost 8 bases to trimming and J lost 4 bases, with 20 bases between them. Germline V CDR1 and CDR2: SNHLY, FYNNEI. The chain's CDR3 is CASVPYEAVGTEAFF. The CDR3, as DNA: TGTGCCAGCGTCCCCTATGAGGCAGTTGGCACTGAAGCTTTCTTT.

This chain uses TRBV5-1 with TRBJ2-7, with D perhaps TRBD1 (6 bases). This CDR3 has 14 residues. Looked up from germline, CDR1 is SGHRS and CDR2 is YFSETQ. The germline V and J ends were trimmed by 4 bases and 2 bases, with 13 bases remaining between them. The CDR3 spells CASSRGTPTYEQYF. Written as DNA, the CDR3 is TGCGCCAGCAGCAGGGGGACACCCACCTACGAGCAGTACTTC.

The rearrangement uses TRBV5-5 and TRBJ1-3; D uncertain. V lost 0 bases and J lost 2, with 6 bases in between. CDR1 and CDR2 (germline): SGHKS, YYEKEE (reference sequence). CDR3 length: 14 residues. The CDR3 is CASSLVLTGNTIYF. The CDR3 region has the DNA TGTGCCAGCAGCTTGGTGTTAACTGGAAACACCATATATTTT. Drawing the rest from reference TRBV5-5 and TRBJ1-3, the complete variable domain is DAGVTQSPTHLIKTRGQQVTLRCSPISGHKSVSWYQQVLGQGPQFIFQYYEKEERGRGNFPDRFSARQFPNYSSELNVNALLLGDSALYLCASSLVLTGNTIYFGEGSWLTVV.

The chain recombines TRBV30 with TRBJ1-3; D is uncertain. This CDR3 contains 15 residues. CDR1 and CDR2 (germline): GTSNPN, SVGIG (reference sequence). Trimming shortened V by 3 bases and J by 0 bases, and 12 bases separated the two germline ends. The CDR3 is CAWSFGGLSGNTIYF. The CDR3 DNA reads TGTGCCTGGAGCTTCGGCGGCCTCTCTGGAAACACCATATATTTT.

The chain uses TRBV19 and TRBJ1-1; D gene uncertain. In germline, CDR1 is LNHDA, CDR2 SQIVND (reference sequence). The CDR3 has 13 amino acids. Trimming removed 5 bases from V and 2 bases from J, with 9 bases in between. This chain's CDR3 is CASSLQYNTEAFF. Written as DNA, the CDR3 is TGTGCCAGTAGTCTTCAGTATAACACTGAAGCTTTCTTT.

CDR3 residues: CASSLVLGQSTEAFF. Here the CDR3 DNA reads TGCGCCAGCAGCTTGGTCCTGGGACAGAGCACTGAAGCTTTCTTT. The V and J genes are TRBV5-1 and TRBJ1-1, with 7 bases matching TRBD1. CDR1 is SGHRS, CDR2 YFSETQ, per germline. V was pared by 0 bases and J by 4 bases, with 6 bases of the junction left unmatched. The CDR3 is made up of 15 amino acids.

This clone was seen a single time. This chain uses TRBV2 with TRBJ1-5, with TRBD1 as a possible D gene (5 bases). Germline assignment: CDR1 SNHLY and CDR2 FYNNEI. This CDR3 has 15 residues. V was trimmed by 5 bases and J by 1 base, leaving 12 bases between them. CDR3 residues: CASSFRARSNQPQHF. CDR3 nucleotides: TGTGCCAGCAGTTTCAGGGCTAGAAGCAATCAGCCCCAGCATTTT.

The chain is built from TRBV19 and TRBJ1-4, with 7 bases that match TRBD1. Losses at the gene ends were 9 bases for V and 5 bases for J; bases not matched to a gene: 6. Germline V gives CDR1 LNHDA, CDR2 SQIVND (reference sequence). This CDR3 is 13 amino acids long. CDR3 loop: CASGTVQNEKLFF. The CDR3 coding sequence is TGTGCCAGCGGGACAGTACAAAATGAAAAACTGTTTTTT. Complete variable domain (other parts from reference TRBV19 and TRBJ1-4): DGGITQSPKYLFRKEGQNVTLSCEQNLNHDAMYWYRQDPGQGLRLIYYSQIVNDFQKGDIAEGYSVSREKKESFPLTVTSAQKNPTAFYLCASGTVQNEKLFFGSGTQLSVL.

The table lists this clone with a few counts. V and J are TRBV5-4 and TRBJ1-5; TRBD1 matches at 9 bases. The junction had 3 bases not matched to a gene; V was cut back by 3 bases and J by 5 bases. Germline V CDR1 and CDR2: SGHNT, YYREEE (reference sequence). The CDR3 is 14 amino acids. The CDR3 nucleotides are TGTGCCAGCAGCTCACAGGGGGCCGATCAGCCCCAGCATTTT. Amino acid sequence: CASSSQGADQPQHF.

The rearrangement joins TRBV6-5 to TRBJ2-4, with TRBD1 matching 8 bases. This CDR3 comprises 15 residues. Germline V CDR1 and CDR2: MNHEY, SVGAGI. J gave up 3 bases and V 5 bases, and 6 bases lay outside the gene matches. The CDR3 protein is CASSLDRGRKNIQYF. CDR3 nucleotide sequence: TGTGCCAGCAGTCTAGACAGGGGACGCAAAAACATTCAGTACTTC.